This record looks at one TCR beta chain sequence and its context. Its antigen is still unknown. Per-nucleotide qualities are absent, and no much larger clonotype sits a single base away. The CDR3 regions of human TCRbeta chains were analyzed by immunosequencing. Processing in the source paper ran as follows. TCRs in the repertoires were matched against a reference library of SARS-CoV-2-specific TCRs that had been generated with the MIRA antigen-specificity platform. Breadth meant the fraction of unique TCRs that were SARS-CoV-2-associated, whereas depth meant the fraction of total T cells that were SARS-CoV-2-associated. Using the MIRA data, each spike-specific TCR was assigned both to the spike region to which the TCR was reactive and to a CD4 or CD8 class. Log10-transformed breadth and depth values were compared by one-way ANOVA with Sidak's multiple comparisons tests. TCRdb's version of the immuneACCESS table is confined to in-frame rearrangements and falls short of the full clone set. An unresolved V gene accounts for under half of the shortfall where checked; the remainder is of unknown origin. V, J and clone size derive from that table, while D and trimming were established from the DNA sequence. The sample profile shows around 99,000 clones; around nine tenths of them were found once. 9.5% to 15% of the sample rests with the top ten.

The source of the sample is a study of T cell responses to AZD1222 COVID-19 vaccine (dated by TCRdb to 2020 to 2022). Looking at the study overall: AZD1222 recipients given second doses at about 4 weeks or at about 12 weeks were pooled, since spike-specific TCR depth and breadth were not found to differ between the two schedules. Trial participants were enrolled by age into 18-55, 56-69 and 70-plus year subgroups, with roughly 160, 29 and 62 TCR-sequenced participants respectively. TCR sequencing was performed for 230 to 250 trial participants, of whom 200 to 220 were given two doses of AZD1222 and some 26 were given two doses of MenACWY control vaccine.

V loses 3 bases, J loses 2 bases, and the germline ends lie 8 bases apart. The CDR3 spans 15 residues, from the cysteine through the phenylalanine. Only CDR3 DNA is held: 45 bases, read in frame from base 1. Sequences SGHDN (CDR1) and FVKESK (CDR2) are obtained from the germline V gene. The sample's time point, from its label and the paper: baseline before first vaccination. The vaccinee samples were drawn from two UK trials, COV001 and COV002, one of which was a single-blind randomized controlled phase 2/3 trial testing AZD1222 (ChAdOx1 nCoV-19) in healthy adults. Trial participant PBMC samples were collected at day 0 and day 28 after the second dose for TCRbeta chain sequencing. General findings and caveats noted by the study authors: Because no day 14 peak-response samples were available, the repertoires could be characterized only after the peak T cell response. The 56-69-year group was small, and its depth increase did not reach significance, likely because of low power. The vaccine-associated CD4 TCRs covered the entire spike protein, and the dominant responses fell in regions 160-218 and 743-854. Participants were mostly white British and included more females than males, and it was suggested by the authors that clonal diversity may have been underestimated. After two AZD1222 doses, spike-specific TCR breadth and depth were significantly higher than at day 0 and than in MenACWY recipients. Reportedly, close to half of the unique spike-specific TCRs recognized epitopes lying outside the regions that are mutated in the B.1.351 and B.1.1.7 variants. Conclusions about previously exposed vaccinees were limited because only a handful of AZD1222 recipients were SARS-CoV-2 seropositive at baseline.

This clonotype originated in an adult in good health. Sequencing was performed on peripheral blood, taken on day 0 of AZD1222 vaccination. The chain uses TRBV14 and TRBJ2-6; the D gene cannot be resolved reliably. The sequenced DNA is TGTGCCAGCAGCCAGGAGCTTACTGGGGCCAACGTCCTGACTTTC. Its protein is CASSQELTGANVLTF.